The 24 T cell receptor beta chains reported below all come from one sample, sequenced in a study of CXCR3-negative and CXCR3-positive naive CD8 T cells. UMI-tagged TRB cDNA libraries were built via 5' RACE. TCRdb reprocessed the 5' RACE reads and stores each CDR3 protein as one record, lacking DNA. The sample data list roughly 55,000 distinct CDR3 sequences. These receptors have no known antigen. Whole-study findings and limits: When CXCR3-positive naive cells were set against CXCR3-negative naive cells, the former had more hydrophobic TRB CDR3s.

Sequenced input: naive CXCR3+ CD8+ T cells from blood. The subset here: CD45RO-CCR7+CD27+CD95- naive CD8+ T cells expressing CXCR3 (TNR3+). Receptor source: a human donor in good health. Some clones in this sample may be carry-over from other donors' samples.

The chain uses TRBV7-9 and TRBJ1-5; as DNA is missing, the TRBD1 call by TCRdb cannot be tested. Germline V CDR1 and CDR2: SEHNR, FQNEAQ (reference sequence). The CDR3 is made up of 15 amino acids. CDR3 sequence reads: CASSAQGASNQPQHF.

The chain combines TRBV7-6 with TRBJ2-1; TCRdb designates TRBD1, a call that cannot be tested without DNA. Germline V gene lookup returns CDR1 SGHVS and CDR2 FNYEAQ. This CDR3 spans 14 amino acids. This CDR3 reads CASRVSGGANEQFF.

The V gene is TRBV7-9, the J gene TRBJ1-1. CDR1 and CDR2 (germline): SEHNR, FQNEAQ (reference sequence). The CDR3 spans 15 residues. The CDR3 protein is CASSFSLGMNTEAFF. Together with reference TRBV7-9 and TRBJ1-1, the CDR3 gives the full variable domain: DTGVSQNPRHKITKRGQNVTFRCDPISEHNRLYWYRQTLGQGPEFLTYFQNEAQLEKSRLLSDRFSAERPKGSFSTLEIQRTEQGDSAMYLCASSFSLGMNTEAFFGQGTRLTVV.

The chain links TRBV24-1 to TRBJ2-1. CDR1 and CDR2 from the germline V gene are KGHDR and SFDVKD. The CDR3 spans 13 residues. CDR3 sequence: CATSVAEYNEQFF.

The chain recombines TRBV5-1 with TRBJ2-5; lacking DNA, the TRBD1 call made by TCRdb goes unchecked. This CDR3 spans 18 amino acids. CDR1 is SGHRS, CDR2 YFSETQ, per germline. CDR3 region: CASRSLTVETGDQETQYF.

The chain has TRBV9 and TRBJ1-2; the TCRdb D gene call, TRBD1, has no DNA to confirm it. The CDR3 totals 15 residues. Germline CDR1 SGDLS, CDR2 YYNGEE. CDR3 amino acids: CASSPGTELDYGYTF.

The chain couples TRBV4-3 to TRBJ1-1. The CDR3 contains 15 residues. From germline, CDR1 is LGHNA and CDR2 YSLEER. The CDR3 protein is CASSQDSVMNTEAFF.

V is TRBV7-9 and J is TRBJ2-7; TCRdb's D call of TRBD1 is untestable without DNA. The CDR3 has 15 amino acids. Germline V gene lookup returns CDR1 SEHNR and CDR2 FQNEAQ (reference sequence). CDR3 amino acids: CASSPGTVVSYEQYF.

The chain has TRBV14 and TRBJ1-2; TCRdb reports TRBD1, a call that lacks DNA to check it against. Germline V gives CDR1 SGHDN, CDR2 FVKESK. This CDR3 has 16 amino acids. The CDR3 spells CASRGTGIKWSEGYTF.

The chain joins TRBV4-3 to TRBJ1-5; TCRdb proposes TRBD1, but this gene call is untestable without DNA. Germline loops: CDR1 LGHNA, CDR2 YSLEER. The length of the CDR3 is 15 residues. This chain's CDR3 is CASSPHRGPNQPQHF.

CDR3 sequence: CAIRKVREGPNPNTGELFF. This chain connects TRBV10-3 to TRBJ2-2. Germline V gene data show CDR1 as ENHRY and CDR2 as SYGVKD. The CDR3 is made up of 19 amino acids.

V is TRBV7-9 and J is TRBJ2-7; no DNA is available, so the TRBD1 call from TCRdb remains unchecked. CDR3 length: 15 amino acids. Germline CDR1 reads SEHNR; CDR2 reads FQNEAQ (reference sequence). CDR3 protein: CASSPRVSVSYEQYF.

This chain joins TRBV4-2 and TRBJ2-7; TCRdb's D call, TRBD1, is unchecked because there is no DNA. The CDR3 totals 15 residues. The V gene's germline CDR1 is LGHNA and CDR2 YNFKEQ. This CDR3 reads CASSQDLDNSYEQYF.

The CDR3 reads CASTETGGYQETQYF. This chain links TRBV10-2 with TRBJ2-5; the TCRdb D gene call, TRBD1, has no DNA to confirm it. The CDR3 is made up of 15 amino acids. Germline V gene sequence: CDR1 WSHSY, CDR2 SAAADI.

The rearrangement links TRBV15 to TRBJ1-3. The germline gives CDR1 LNHNV, CDR2 YYDKDF (reference sequence). The CDR3 totals 16 residues. CDR3: CATSSPRMGLRDTIYF. Combining the CDR3 with reference TRBV15 and TRBJ1-3 gives the whole variable domain DAMVIQNPRYQVTQFGKPVTLSCSQTLNHNVMYWYQQKSSQAPKLLFHYYDKDFNNEADTPDNFQSRRPNTSFCFLDIRSPGLGDTAMYLCATSSPRMGLRDTIYFGEGSWLTVV.

The V call is TRBV11-3, the J call TRBJ1-1; with no DNA, the TCRdb D assignment of TRBD1 cannot be verified. Germline loops: CDR1 SGHNT, CDR2 YENEEA. The CDR3 runs 16 residues. This chain's CDR3 is CASSSRDRGMNTEAFF.

The rearrangement links TRBV25-1 to TRBJ1-1; TCRdb's D gene call, TRBD1, goes unchecked for lack of DNA. The CDR3 is 13 amino acids. Germline CDR1 MGHDK, CDR2 SYGVNS. This CDR3 reads CASSSGVNTEAFF.

The rearrangement uses TRBV7-6 and TRBJ2-3. This CDR3 is built from 16 residues. Germline V gene sequence: CDR1 SGHVS, CDR2 FNYEAQ. The CDR3 here is CASSPPEVLGTDTQYF.

The CDR3 region is CASSQETEGHYEQYF. This chain links TRBV3-1 with TRBJ2-7; TCRdb outputs TRBD1, but without DNA this stays unchecked. Germline CDR1 LGHDT, CDR2 YNNKEL (reference sequence). The length of the CDR3 is 15 residues.

V and J are TRBV4-1 and TRBJ2-3; the D gene TCRdb calls, TRBD2, cannot be checked with no DNA. The germline V gene has CDR1 MGHRA and CDR2 YSYEKL. CDR3 length: 15 amino acids. The CDR3 loop reads CASSQVAGGRDTQYF.

This sequence joins TRBV20-1 and TRBJ2-5; TCRdb indicates TRBD2, and absent DNA this call remains unverified. Germline V CDR1 and CDR2: DFQATT, SNEGSKA (reference sequence). This CDR3 is built from 16 residues. The CDR3 loop is CSARGVPRAGGETQYF.

The V call is TRBV5-1, the J call TRBJ2-4. The germline V gene has CDR1 SGHRS and CDR2 YFSETQ. This CDR3 has 15 amino acids. The CDR3 region is CASSLGLVSKNIQYF.

This rearrangement joins TRBV6-2 or TRBV6-3 to TRBJ1-2; TCRdb returns TRBD1, unconfirmable since there is no DNA. CDR1 and CDR2 from the germline V gene are MNHEY and SVGEGT. This CDR3 spans 16 amino acids. CDR3 residues: CASNEGHSYRDYGYTF.

V usage is TRBV15 and J usage is TRBJ1-2. CDR3 length: 14 amino acids. Germline V gene sequence: CDR1 LNHNV, CDR2 YYDKDF (reference sequence). The chain's CDR3 is CATSRETRTHGYTF.